A single sample gave rise to the 20 T cell receptor beta chains below, sequenced in a study of T-cell reconstitution after alpha-beta-depleted transplantation in children. TCRbeta library preparation incorporated unique molecular identifiers. TCRdb analysed the PCR reads with MiXCR anew, one entry per CDR3 protein. The repertoire consists of 610,000 or so distinct CDR3 sequences, with more than 20% occurring once and the leading ten covering approximately 33%. Here the sequenced sample was PBMCs, taken before TCRalphabeta/CD19-depleted stem cell transplant. These receptors were obtained from a boy in the first two years of life with Wiskott-Aldrich syndrome, due to receive a stem cell transplant.

This chain joins TRBV11-3 and TRBJ2-1; 14 nucleotides align to TRBD2. Unmatched junction bases numbered 6, after V lost 1 base and J lost 7 bases. There are 17 residues in the CDR3. Germline CDR1 reads SGHNT; CDR2 reads YENEEA. The CDR3 spells CASSLVPGLAGVNEQFF. As DNA, the CDR3 is TGTGCCAGCAGCTTAGTACCGGGACTAGCGGGAGTGAATGAGCAGTTCTTC. Full variable domain (remainder filled in from reference TRBV11-3 and TRBJ2-1): EAGVVQSPRYKIIEKKQPVAFWCNPISGHNTLYWYLQNLGQGPELLIRYENEEAVDDSQLPKDRFSAERLKGVDSTLKIQPAELGDSAVYLCASSLVPGLAGVNEQFFGPGTRLTVL.

The genes are TRBV10-3 and TRBJ2-1, with D possibly matching TRBD2 (6 bases). Germline V gene data show CDR1 as ENHRY and CDR2 as SYGVKD. V lost 3 bases to trimming and J lost 6 bases, with 15 bases between them. The CDR3 covers 15 residues. The CDR3 protein is CAISELATGSNEQFF. CDR3 sequence (DNA): TGTGCCATCAGTGAATTAGCGACCGGGAGCAATGAGCAGTTCTTC.

This chain joins TRBV5-6 and TRBJ2-7; D uncertain. From germline, CDR1 is SGHDT and CDR2 YYEEEE. This CDR3 is 13 amino acids long. V lost 4 bases and J lost 3, with 11 bases in between. CDR3 amino acids: CASSAAVVYEQYF. The CDR3, as DNA: TGTGCCAGCAGCGCGGCGGTAGTCTACGAGCAGTACTTC.

At least ten counts were recorded for this clonotype. The genes are TRBV12-3 or TRBV12-4 and TRBJ2-6; D remains ambiguous. V gave up 6 bases and J gave up 0 bases, with 3 bases separating them. The CDR3 spans 13 residues. CDR3 nucleotide sequence: TGTGCCAGCAGGGTCTCTGGGGCCAACGTCCTGACTTTC. It specifies CASRVSGANVLTF.

V and J are TRBV5-1 and TRBJ2-3; D gene unclear. This CDR3 spans 12 amino acids. Per germline, CDR1 SGHRS and CDR2 YFSETQ. V was clipped by 2 bases and J by 5 bases, with 6 bases between them. The CDR3 loop reads CASSFTGDTQYF. In DNA, the CDR3 is TGCGCCAGCAGCTTTACGGGAGATACGCAGTATTTT.

This clonotype appeared a few times. V is TRBV5-6 and J is TRBJ1-1; no clear D. Trimming stripped 4 bases from V and 2 bases from J, with 15 bases between. The CDR3 length is 15 residues. Germline lookup yields CDR1 SGHDT and CDR2 YYEEEE. CDR3 region: CASSRRRASNTEAFF. CDR3 in DNA: TGTGCCAGCAGCCGGCGTCGGGCCAGTAACACTGAAGCTTTCTTT.

Here the CDR3 DNA reads TGTGCCAGCAGTCCCAGCGGGTGGCTTAACAATGAGCAGTTCTTC. Protein: CASSPSGWLNNEQFF. This chain connects TRBV12-3 or TRBV12-4 to TRBJ2-1, with D possibly matching TRBD2 (6 bases). Trimming removed 5 bases at V and 5 bases at J, with 16 bases between. This CDR3 region has 15 residues.

This chain connects TRBV27 to TRBJ1-6; D is unclear. This CDR3 is 16 amino acids long. V was trimmed by 0 bases and J by 6 bases, leaving 12 bases between them. Germline V CDR1 and CDR2: MNHEY, SMNVEV (reference sequence). The DNA for the CDR3 is TGTGCCAGCAGTTTATCCCCGACGGTGTCTAATTCACCCCTCCACTTT. Translating gives CASSLSPTVSNSPLHF.

This clonotype was seen a few times. V gene TRBV20-1 combines with J gene TRBJ2-3; D is ambiguous. This CDR3 is 13 amino acids long. V was shortened by 5 bases and J by 2 bases, with 11 bases between the two germline ends. The germline V gene has CDR1 DFQATT and CDR2 SNEGSKA (reference sequence). This chain's CDR3 is CSAAWALTDTQYF. The CDR3, as DNA: TGCAGTGCTGCCTGGGCGCTCACAGATACGCAGTATTTT.

This clonotype has more than one count but fewer than ten. V and J are TRBV5-1 and TRBJ2-5; no reliable D call. Germline-derived CDR1 and CDR2 are SGHRS and YFSETQ. The CDR3 has 16 amino acids. V was shortened by 0 bases and J by 4 bases, with 16 bases between the two germline ends. CDR3 amino acids: CASSLAPGEKGETQYF. The CDR3 DNA reads TGCGCCAGCAGCTTGGCGCCGGGCGAGAAGGGAGAGACCCAGTACTTC.

The chain combines TRBV5-1 with TRBJ2-7; D gene unclear. This CDR3 comprises 13 residues. Between the trimmed V and J ends, which lost 5 bases and 2 bases, there was a span of 11 bases. CDR1 and CDR2 (germline): SGHRS, YFSETQ. This chain's CDR3 is CASSNGFAYEQYF. As DNA, the CDR3 is TGCGCCAGCAGTAACGGGTTTGCCTACGAGCAGTACTTC.

J is TRBJ2-5 and V is TRBV12-3 or TRBV12-4; 11 positions agree with TRBD2. With 3 bases clipped from V and 4 bases from J, the junction kept 4 bases outside the gene matches. The CDR3 covers 15 residues. The CDR3 loop is CASSLTSGKGETQYF. The CDR3 DNA sequence: TGTGCCAGCAGTTTGACTAGCGGGAAGGGAGAGACCCAGTACTTC.

The CDR3 here is CASSRAGGSSYNEQFF. The CDR3 bases are TGTGCCAGCAGCAGAGCGGGAGGGAGCTCCTACAATGAGCAGTTCTTC. The J gene is TRBJ2-1, the V gene TRBV27; 10 bases match TRBD2. Germline V gives CDR1 MNHEY, CDR2 SMNVEV (reference sequence). The CDR3 loop spans 16 amino acids. The J segment lost 0 bases and the V segment lost 6 bases, leaving 5 bases of the junction unmatched.

This clonotype occurred a few times. The CDR3 nucleotides are TGCGCCAGCAGCTTGGGACTAGCGGGGGACCTCCCGGAGACCCAGTACTTC. Translating it yields CASSLGLAGDLPETQYF. The genes are TRBV5-1 and TRBJ2-5; 12 positions match TRBD2. V shed 0 bases and J 5 bases; nucleotides not matched to a gene: 8. The CDR3 totals 17 residues. Germline V gene sequence: CDR1 SGHRS, CDR2 YFSETQ.

V is TRBV9 and J is TRBJ1-2; 7 bases agree with TRBD1. Germline CDR1 reads SGDLS; CDR2 reads YYNGEE. The CDR3 runs 16 residues. Trimming cost V 4 bases and J 2 bases; bases outside gene matches: 11. The CDR3 region is CASSPGGGLLNYGYTF. CDR3 sequence (DNA): TGTGCCAGCAGCCCAGGGGGTGGGCTACTAAACTATGGCTACACCTTC.

The chain employs TRBV5-1 and TRBJ2-3; D ambiguous. V was cut by 4 bases and J by 6 bases, with 12 bases left in between. CDR3 length: 13 amino acids. Germline CDR1 and CDR2: SGHRS and YFSETQ. The CDR3 sequence: CASSGAVLDTQYF. CDR3 coding DNA: TGCGCCAGCAGCGGTGCGGTCTTGGATACGCAGTATTTT. Complete variable domain (other parts from reference TRBV5-1 and TRBJ2-3): KAGVTQTPRYLIKTRGQQVTLSCSPISGHRSVSWYQQTPGQGLQFLFEYFSETQRNKGNFPGRFSGRQFSNSRSEMNVSTLELGDSALYLCASSGAVLDTQYFGPGTRLTVL.

This rearrangement joins TRBV7-3 to TRBJ1-1; D remains ambiguous. This CDR3 contains 14 residues. V gave up 2 bases and J gave up 1 base, with 8 bases separating them. Germline V gene lookup returns CDR1 SGHTA and CDR2 FQGTGA. In nucleotides, the CDR3 is TGTGCCAGCAGCTTATATGGGGAGAACACTGAAGCTTTCTTT. This encodes CASSLYGENTEAFF. Full variable domain (missing parts from reference TRBV7-3 and TRBJ1-1): GAGVSQTPSNKVTEKGKYVELRCDPISGHTALYWYRQSLGQGPEFLIYFQGTGAADDSGLPNDRFFAVRPEGSVSTLKIQRTERGDSAVYLCASSLYGENTEAFFGQGTRLTVV.

This clonotype was seen a few times. The chain couples TRBV11-2 to TRBJ2-3, with D possibly matching TRBD2 (5 bases). CDR1 is SGHAT, CDR2 FQNNGV, per germline. V lost 2 bases, J lost 4 bases, and 10 bases lay in between. The CDR3 runs 14 residues. The CDR3 here is CASSLRAVPDTQYF. The CDR3 region has the DNA TGTGCCAGCAGCTTACGAGCGGTCCCAGATACGCAGTATTTT. The full variable domain, its missing parts supplied by reference TRBV11-2 and TRBJ2-3, is EAGVAQSPRYKIIEKRQSVAFWCNPISGHATLYWYQQILGQGPKLLIQFQNNGVVDDSQLPKDRFSAERLKGVDSTLKIQPAKLEDSAVYLCASSLRAVPDTQYFGPGTRLTVL.

V gene TRBV5-1 combines with J gene TRBJ1-1; TRBD1 matches at 7 bases. The CDR3 spans 15 residues. With V trimmed by 0 bases and J by 1 base, 3 bases remained unmatched. The germline V gene encodes CDR1 SGHRS and CDR2 YFSETQ. CDR3 nucleotide sequence: TGCGCCAGCAGCTTGGGACAGGGCTCGAACACTGAAGCTTTCTTT. This encodes CASSLGQGSNTEAFF.

The rearrangement uses TRBV18 and TRBJ2-1; 15 positions agree with TRBD2. From germline, CDR1 is KGHSH and CDR2 LQKENI. The CDR3 totals 16 residues. J gave up 8 bases and V 3 bases, and 5 bases lay outside the gene matches. The CDR3 region is CASSPGLAGGGHEQFF. In DNA, the CDR3 is TGTGCCAGCTCACCCGGACTAGCGGGAGGGGGCCATGAGCAGTTCTTC.